This T cell receptor beta chain was sequenced for a study of T cell repertoires in cytomegalovirus infection (dated by TCRdb to the late 2010s). In terms of the full investigation: The peptide stimulations were aimed at well-studied HLA-B-restricted epitopes as well as recently identified HLA-C-restricted CMV epitopes, whose presentation resists viral immunomodulation. The HLA type of each donor mattered for the analysis, because public TCR beta signatures pointed to carriage of CMV infection along with the matching HLA type. Summary of the overall study and its limitations: Cumulative frequency of public TCR beta family members discriminated carriers of CMV infection plus the relevant HLA type in this cohort and an independent approximately 400-donor cohort. The ex vivo response was dominated by HLA-C-restricted CMV-specific TCR beta clonotypes, which also provided the single most frequent clonotype in two of eight donors.

Sequencing relied on an Illumina HiSeq 1500. The public reads were reanalyzed by TCRdb: fastp trimming at Q25, MiXCR alignment, in-frame beta chains only. Each entry merges the rows of one CDR3 protein and shows their most common DNA and genes. The sample includes some 320,000 distinct CDR3 sequences, with roughly 29% observed a single time. The ten largest clones capture 20% of the sample. The CDR1 and CDR2 encoded by the germline V gene are MGHRA and YSYEKL. The cysteine opens and the phenylalanine closes a CDR3 of 12 amino acids. The kept DNA is CDR3 alone, 36 bases in frame from the first base. V lost 8 bases and J lost 1 base, and the count of bases not matched to a germline gene is 0. As to this clonotype: It lacks a known antigen. The record has no base qualities; no much larger clone is one base away.

The treatment or condition label of this sample denotes: in vitro stimulation with specific CMV peptide epitopes to enrich CMV-specific T cells. This sequence uses TRBV4-1 and TRBJ2-5, and TRBD1 aligns with 8 junction nucleotides. The sample here was cultured PBMCs, taken from culture after CMV antigen stimulation. The source of this sequence is a human donor in good health (CMV status not recorded). Some clones in this sample may be carry-over from other donors' samples. The CDR3 here reads CASGTGQETQYF. The nucleotide sequence reads as follows: TGCGCCAGCGGGACAGGCCAAGAGACCCAGTACTTC.